The rows below give T cell receptor beta chains drawn from one sample of a study of long-term antiretroviral therapy in people with HIV. Clones were sequenced by immunoSEQ multiplex PCR, and TCRdb holds only the in-frame ones, with some missing. Here the sample spans about 30,000 clones, about 85% being singletons. The starting material was unsorted PBMCs, obtained roughly 5 years before starting antiretroviral therapy. Receptors originate from a man aged 50-59 years with HIV. Both conserved end residues are part of each CDR3. A D gene is named only where the DNA matches it firmly. Clone size is not always given. Where it is, it says once, few, many or a class for expanded clones.

>TRBV6-5|NA|TRBD1|TRBJ2-7
CASRRTGINSYEQYF
TGTGCCAGCAGGAGGACAGGGATAAACTCCTACGAGCAGTACTTC
>TRBV10-2|NA|NA|TRBJ2-7
CASNFGQYEQYF
TGCGCCAGCAACTTCGGTCAATACGAGCAGTACTTC
>TRBV5-4|NA|NA|TRBJ1-2
CASSKEGTGRNYGYTF
TGTGCCAGCAGCAAGGAGGGTACAGGGAGAAACTATGGCTACACCTTC
>TRBV5-1|NA|NA|TRBJ1-3
CASSSVGDGNTIYF
TGCGCCAGCAGCTCAGTAGGGGATGGAAACACCATATATTTT
>TRBV29-1|few|NA|TRBJ1-3
CSGGRGNTIYF
TGCAGCGGGGGCCGAGGAAACACCATATATTTT
>TRBV10-1|NA|NA|TRBJ2-1
CASSDPGEEQFF
TGCGCCAGCAGTGACCCGGGAGAGGAGCAGTTCTTC
>TRBV4-2|NA|NA|TRBJ2-7
CASSQDAAYGSYEQYF
TGTGCCAGCAGCCAAGATGCAGCGTATGGATCCTACGAGCAGTACTTC
>TRBV18|once|NA|TRBJ2-3
CASSPPALDTQYF
TGTGCCAGCTCACCACCGGCATTAGATACGCAGTATTTT
>TRBV4-3|NA|NA|TRBJ2-5
CASSQTGHSETQYF
TGCGCCAGCAGCCAGACCGGACACAGCGAGACCCAGTACTTC
>TRBV18|NA|TRBD1|TRBJ1-5
CASSPRQGGNQPQHF
TGTGCCAGCTCACCAAGACAGGGGGGGAATCAGCCCCAGCATTTT
>TRBV27|few|NA|TRBJ2-5
CASTDRKETQYF
TGTGCCAGCACGGACAGAAAAGAGACCCAGTACTTC
>TRBV5-1|NA|NA|TRBJ2-7
CASSLFTAPSLSYEQYF
TGCGCCAGCAGCTTGTTCACGGCACCTAGCCTCTCCTACGAGCAGTACTTC
>TRBV30|once|NA|TRBJ2-3
CAWYSGKGGTQYF
TGTGCCTGGTATAGCGGAAAAGGCGGTACGCAGTATTTT
>TRBV11-3|NA|NA|TRBJ2-2
CASSSRGHTGELFF
TGTGCCAGCAGCTCCCGTGGTCACACCGGGGAGCTGTTTTTT
>TRBV7-9|NA|NA|TRBJ2-7
CASSQRGQGYEQYF
TGTGCCAGCAGCCAACGCGGGCAGGGCTACGAGCAGTACTTC
>TRBV30|once|NA|TRBJ2-3
CAWIGGPDTQYF
TGTGCCTGGATAGGAGGGCCTGATACGCAGTATTTT
>TRBV5-6|NA|TRBD2|TRBJ2-7
CASSLVLSGGAWYEQYF
TGTGCCAGCAGCTTGGTACTAAGCGGGGGGGCTTGGTACGAGCAGTACTTC
>TRBV19|NA|NA|TRBJ1-2
CASSIGGFGGYTF
TGTGCCAGTAGTATAGGAGGGTTCGGTGGCTACACCTTC
>TRBV6-1|NA|TRBD1|TRBJ1-2
CASSEQGARGYTF
TGTGCCAGCAGTGAACAGGGGGCGCGCGGCTACACCTTC
>TRBV19|NA|NA|TRBJ2-4
CASSLVSAKNIQYF
TGTGCCAGTAGTTTGGTTTCGGCCAAAAACATTCAGTACTTC
>TRBV6-6|NA|TRBD1|TRBJ2-7
CASRQGQGVPYEQYF
TGTGCCAGCAGACAGGGACAGGGGGTCCCCTACGAGCAGTACTTC
>TRBV7-8|NA|NA|TRBJ1-2
CASSLQYRDGYGYTF
TGTGCCAGCAGCTTACAATACAGGGATGGATATGGCTACACCTTC
>TRBV10-1|NA|NA|TRBJ1-4
CASSPRDGLNEKLFF
TGCGCCAGCAGTCCCCGGGACGGGCTTAATGAAAAACTGTTTTTT
>TRBV7-2|NA|NA|TRBJ1-1
CASSAPPRGAEAFF
TGTGCCAGCAGCGCCCCTCCCAGGGGCGCTGAAGCTTTCTTT
>TRBV5-6|NA|NA|TRBJ2-5
CASSLEVSEETQYF
TGTGCCAGCAGCTTGGAAGTCAGCGAGGAGACCCAGTACTTC
>TRBV11-2|few|NA|TRBJ2-2
CASSQRLGGELFF
TGTGCCAGCAGCCAAAGATTGGGCGGGGAGCTGTTTTTT
>TRBV5-1|few|NA|TRBJ2-7
CASSLEGGAEQYF
TGCGCCAGCAGCTTGGAAGGGGGGGCCGAGCAGTACTTC
>TRBV6-5|NA|TRBD1|TRBJ1-5
CASSFRQGGDPQHF
TGTGCCAGCAGTTTCAGACAGGGAGGTGATCCCCAGCATTTT
>TRBV7-9|NA|NA|TRBJ1-1
CATRLAANTEAFF
TGTGCCACCAGGCTGGCGGCGAACACTGAAGCTTTCTTT
>TRBV10-3|NA|NA|TRBJ2-7
CAINRERGYEQYF
TGTGCCATCAACCGGGAAAGGGGTTACGAGCAGTACTTC
>TRBV10-1|NA|NA|TRBJ2-1
CASSEEGLINEQFF
TGCGCCAGCAGTGAAGAGGGACTCATCAATGAGCAGTTCTTC
>TRBV19|NA|NA|TRBJ2-3
CASTGLWGTDTQYF
TGTGCCAGTACCGGGCTCTGGGGGACAGATACGCAGTATTTT
>TRBV6-1|NA|NA|TRBJ1-3
CASSDRRYSGNTIYF
TGTGCCAGCAGTGATCGACGGTACTCTGGAAACACCATATATTTT
>TRBV5-8|NA|TRBD2|TRBJ2-2
CASSLLASGANTGELFF
TGTGCCAGCAGCTTGTTGGCTAGCGGGGCAAACACCGGGGAGCTGTTTTTT
>TRBV4-2|NA|NA|TRBJ1-2
CASRGRGDYGYTF
TGTGCCAGCAGGGGCAGGGGAGACTATGGCTACACCTTC
>TRBV13|NA|NA|TRBJ2-1
CASSLGAGNEQFF
TGTGCCAGCAGCTTAGGGGCAGGCAATGAGCAGTTCTTC
>TRBV18|NA|TRBD2|TRBJ2-5
CASSPDRTSGYYQETQYF
TGTGCCAGCTCACCCGACCGGACTAGCGGATACTACCAAGAGACCCAGTACTTC
>TRBV19|NA|TRBD1|TRBJ1-1
CASSMRTGALGEAFF
TGTGCCAGTAGTATGAGGACAGGGGCCTTGGGGGAAGCTTTCTTT
>TRBV18|NA|NA|TRBJ1-5
CASSPTDLYSGNQPQHF
TGTGCCAGCTCACCAACAGATTTGTATAGCGGCAATCAGCCCCAGCATTTT
>TRBV6-5|NA|NA|TRBJ2-5
CASSYSPWGAQETQYF
TGTGCCAGCAGTTACAGTCCTTGGGGGGCCCAAGAGACCCAGTACTTC
>TRBV7-8|once|TRBD1|TRBJ2-7
CASSRVFGTGGGHEQYF
TGTGCCAGCAGCCGGGTGTTCGGGACAGGGGGCGGCCACGAGCAGTACTTC
>TRBV5-5|NA|NA|TRBJ1-4
CASSFDTFNEKLFF
TGTGCCAGCAGCTTTGACACGTTTAATGAAAAACTGTTTTTT
>TRBV14|NA|NA|TRBJ1-1
CASSPLVGNTEAFF
TGTGCCAGCAGCCCTCTCGTAGGGAACACTGAAGCTTTCTTT
>TRBV7-8|NA|NA|TRBJ2-7
CASSLGVAGNEQYF
TGTGCCAGCAGCTTGGGGGTGGCAGGGAACGAGCAGTACTTC
>TRBV4-3|NA|NA|TRBJ1-6
CASSQEWAGDLSPLHF
TGCGCCAGCAGCCAAGAGTGGGCAGGGGACCTTTCACCCCTCCACTTT
>TRBV27|NA|NA|TRBJ2-7
CASSLSGRQGRFTLEQYF
TGTGCCAGCAGTTTATCTGGGCGGCAGGGACGATTTACTTTGGAGCAGTACTTC
>TRBV10-2|NA|NA|TRBJ1-2
CASSFGRREGQYYGYTF
TGCGCCAGCAGTTTTGGACGCAGGGAAGGGCAGTACTATGGCTACACCTTC
>TRBV28|NA|NA|TRBJ1-1
CASSFDRAGPHTEAFF
TGTGCCAGCAGTTTTGACCGGGCGGGTCCTCACACTGAAGCTTTCTTT
>TRBV10-1|NA|NA|TRBJ1-2
CASSLGTNYGYTF
TGCGCCAGCAGTCTTGGCACTAACTATGGCTACACCTTC